The source of this T cell receptor beta chain is a study of blood T cell repertoires in COVID-19. Study-level background: Samples taken during acute and convalescent COVID-19 were collected in the United States, Italy and Spain.

Clones were sequenced by immunoSEQ multiplex PCR, and TCRdb holds only the in-frame ones, with some missing. The table records about 120,000 clones, roughly 83% of them present only once. The CDR3 runs to 15 residues. Germline V gives CDR1 GTSNPN, CDR2 SVGIG (reference sequence). Trimming cost V 2 bases and J 5 bases; bases outside gene matches: 8. This clone has just one count. This TCR derives from a woman aged 80 or older with acute or convalescent COVID-19. Sequenced material: peripheral blood. The chain is built from TRBV30 and TRBJ2-5, with 10 bases fitting TRBD2. The CDR3 sequence: CAWSKLAGAWETQYF. The CDR3, as DNA: TGTGCCTGGAGTAAGCTAGCGGGAGCCTGGGAGACCCAGTACTTC.